This is a list of T cell receptor beta chains from one sample in a study of CD8 T cells in ankylosing spondylitis. From the 5' RACE reads, TCRdb called clonotypes with MiXCR, one entry per CDR3 protein. The sample has about 240,000 distinct CDR3 sequences, about 11% seen once. The specimen sequenced was blood, either unsorted or a sorted T cell fraction (not recorded which). Receptor source: a male donor with ankylosing spondylitis or in good health (not recorded which). Both conserved end residues are trimmed from each CDR3. Fields, in order: CDR3 protein, D gene, V gene. D genes are given only for firm matches.

ASTLANTEAF | - | TRBV12-3/TRBV12-4
ASIFGGPTDTQY | - | TRBV2
ASSQVIRVEQY | - | TRBV14
ASSTPKSWGQPQH | - | TRBV6-2/TRBV6-3
ASGELMNTEAF | - | TRBV12-5
SATSVTRLGSYNEQF | - | TRBV20-1
ASSPGTGIAKNIQY | TRBD1 | TRBV11-2
SANDRAHEQY | TRBD1 | TRBV20-1
SAQGLAYNEQF | - | TRBV20-1
ARIRGGWEYSNQPQH | - | TRBV10-1
ASSPGAPLDGYT | - | TRBV6-1
ASSVGRGGGNEQF | TRBD2 | TRBV2
SAPGLAGGNTGELF | TRBD2 | TRBV20-1
ASSPEDTQY | - | TRBV18
SVWESYEQY | - | TRBV29-1
ASMSPAHNQPQH | - | TRBV6-2/TRBV6-3
ASSGRTGAGNTIY | TRBD1 | TRBV6-1
ASRQLDGTDTQY | - | TRBV5-1
SARLDGVPNQPQH | - | TRBV20-1
ASSLWGAQLNSPLH | - | TRBV11-3
ASSQEGHEQF | - | TRBV11-3
SARHDDANYGYT | - | TRBV20-1